This TCR beta chain was sequenced in a study of T cells in Graves' hyperthyroidism and ophthalmopathy. Amplification yielded TCR beta CDR3 regions, with RNA transcripts as the source. The HTBI primer set was used in a first-round RT-PCR of the TCR CDR3. TCRdb reprocessed the multiplex PCR reads with MiXCR, giving one entry per CDR3 protein. The data show more than 350,000 distinct CDR3 sequences, about 15% seen once. The CDR3 spans 13 residues. V was clipped by 4 bases and J by 9 bases, with 14 bases between them. Germline V lookup: CDR1 SGHRS, CDR2 YFSETQ. Sequenced sample: blood. This clonotype originated in a woman aged 25-40 years with Graves' hyperthyroidism. The gene calls are TRBV5-1 and TRBJ1-5; the D is unclear. Here the CDR3 reads CASSLSPEGPQHF. In nucleotides, the CDR3 is TGCGCCAGCAGCCTTTCCCCGGAAGGGCCCCAGCATTTT.